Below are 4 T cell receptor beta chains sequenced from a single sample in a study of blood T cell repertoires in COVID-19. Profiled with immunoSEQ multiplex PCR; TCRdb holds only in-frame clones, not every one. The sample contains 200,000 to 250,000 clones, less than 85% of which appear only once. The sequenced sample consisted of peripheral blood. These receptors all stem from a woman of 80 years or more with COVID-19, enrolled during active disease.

The CDR3 bases are TGTGCCAGGGGGCAGGGGTTGGGAAAGACCCAGTACTTC. This codes for CARGQGLGKTQYF. The genes are TRBV2 and TRBJ2-5, with D possibly being TRBD1 (6 bases). This CDR3 has 13 amino acids. In germline, CDR1 is SNHLY, CDR2 FYNNEI. V dropped 9 bases and J dropped 6 bases, with 17 bases sitting between them.

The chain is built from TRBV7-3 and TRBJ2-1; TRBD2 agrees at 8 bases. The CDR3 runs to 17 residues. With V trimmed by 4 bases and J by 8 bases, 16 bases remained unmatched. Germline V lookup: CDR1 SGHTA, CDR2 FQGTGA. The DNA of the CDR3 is TGTGCCAGCAGCTCTGCTAGCGGGCCCCGCCCCCGCGATGAGCAGTTCTTC. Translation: CASSSASGPRPRDEQFF.

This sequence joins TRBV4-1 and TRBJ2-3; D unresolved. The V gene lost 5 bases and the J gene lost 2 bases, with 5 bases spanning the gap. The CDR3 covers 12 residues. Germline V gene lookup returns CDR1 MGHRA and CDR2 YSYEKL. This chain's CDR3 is CASSSFTDTQYF. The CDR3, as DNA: TGCGCCAGCAGCTCGTTCACAGATACGCAGTATTTT.

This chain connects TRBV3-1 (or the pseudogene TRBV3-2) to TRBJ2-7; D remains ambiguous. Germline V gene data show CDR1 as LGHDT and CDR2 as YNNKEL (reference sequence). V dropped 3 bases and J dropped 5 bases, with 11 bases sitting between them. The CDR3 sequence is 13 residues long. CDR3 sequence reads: CASSQIGNHEQYF. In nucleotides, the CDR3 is TGTGCCAGCAGCCAGATCGGTAACCACGAGCAGTACTTC.